What follows are 15 T cell receptor beta chains derived from one specimen sequenced in a study of neurological immune-mediated disorders (dated 2019 in TCRdb). The protocol used for the library was 5' RACE. TCRdb lists the instrument as Illumina HiSeq 2500. TCRdb reprocessing: public reads trimmed at Q25 with fastp, clones called with MiXCR, in-frame beta chains kept. Merged by CDR3 protein, the rows form single entries marked with the most common genes and DNA. In this sample the table shows nearly 45,000 distinct CDR3 sequences, under 25% of which occur a single time. The biggest ten clones account for more than 4% of the sample. Read against the paper, the sample's time point label means: technical triplicate 3. Sequenced sample: PBMCs. The receptors shown here come from a man aged 60-69 years with HTLV-1-associated myelopathy (HAM/TSP).

This clonotype was recorded many times. The chain recombines TRBV5-5 with TRBJ1-5; the D is unclear. Trimming took 4 bases from V and 6 from J, leaving 8 bases between them. The CDR3 extends over 12 amino acids. Germline-derived CDR1 and CDR2 are SGHKS and YYEKEE (reference sequence). Here the CDR3 reads CASSLGLQPQHF. DNA of the CDR3: TGTGCCAGCAGCCTCGGGCTTCAGCCCCAGCATTTT.

This clonotype was seen repeatedly, ten times or more. V gene TRBV12-3 or TRBV12-4 combines with J gene TRBJ2-5, with 8 bases that match TRBD2. The CDR3 length is 14 residues. V lost 5 bases, J lost 5 bases, and 7 bases stayed unmatched. The CDR3 DNA follows: TGTGCCAGCAGTGAGGGACTAGGACCGGAGACCCAGTACTTC. Protein: CASSEGLGPETQYF.

This clonotype came up a few times. J is TRBJ2-1 and V is TRBV10-3; 9 bases map to TRBD1. The junction had 6 bases not matched to a gene; V was cut back by 2 bases and J by 7 bases. Germline V gene sequence: CDR1 ENHRY, CDR2 SYGVKD. The CDR3 covers 15 residues. The CDR3 spells CAISEGDRVMNEQFF. CDR3 DNA: TGTGCCATCAGTGAGGGGGACAGGGTTATGAATGAGCAGTTCTTC.

The chain recombines TRBV5-1 with TRBJ2-1; 7 bases line up with TRBD2. V lost 0 bases to trimming and J lost 1 base; unmatched junction nucleotides: 19. The CDR3 runs 21 residues. Per the germline V gene, CDR1 is SGHRS and CDR2 is YFSETQ. The CDR3 reads CASSLGGTTRPRGISYNEQFF. The DNA for the CDR3 is TGCGCCAGCAGCTTGGGTGGGACTACTAGACCGCGAGGGATTTCCTACAATGAGCAGTTCTTC.

The rearrangement uses TRBV12-3 or TRBV12-4 and TRBJ2-1; 7 positions match TRBD2. The ends lost 4 bases at V and 3 bases at J; junction bases unmatched: 6. The length of the CDR3 is 15 residues. The CDR3 sequence is CASSSGGGIYNEQFF. As DNA, the CDR3 is TGTGCCAGCAGTTCCGGGGGAGGGATCTACAATGAGCAGTTCTTC.

In its sample, this clonotype was seen many times. This CDR3 reads CASKKGQGTGGELFF. CDR3 coding DNA: TGTGCCAGCAAGAAAGGACAGGGAACTGGCGGGGAGCTGTTTTTT. The chain combines TRBV6-5 with TRBJ2-2; 8 bases line up with TRBD1. CDR1 and CDR2 (germline): MNHEY, SVGAGI. The CDR3 length is 15 residues. Trimming took 7 bases from V and 7 from J; bases not matched to a gene: 11.

The table lists this clonotype with many counts. The chain employs TRBV4-2 and TRBJ2-5, with a weak D call TRBD2 (6 bases). Germline V gene sequence: CDR1 LGHNA, CDR2 YNFKEQ. This CDR3 contains 13 residues. The V end was cut by 5 bases, the J end by 4 bases, with 11 bases between. Written as DNA, the CDR3 is TGTGCCAGCAGCACGGGAGTTGGAGAGACCCAGTACTTC. Translating it yields CASSTGVGETQYF.

This clonotype came up many times. The genes are TRBV19 and TRBJ2-7, with a weak D call TRBD1 (6 bases). This CDR3 spans 12 amino acids. The V and J ends lost 5 bases and 9 bases respectively, with 14 bases between them. Germline CDR1 LNHDA, CDR2 SQIVND (reference sequence). The CDR3 here is CASSLPQGRQYF. CDR3 DNA: TGTGCCAGTAGTCTACCGCAGGGGAGGCAGTACTTC.

This clonotype has ten or more counts. The CDR3 DNA sequence: TGCGCCAGCAGCTTGACTAGCGGGCCTAGGAATGAGCAGTTCTTC. It encodes CASSLTSGPRNEQFF. This rearrangement joins TRBV5-1 to TRBJ2-1, with 9 bases fitting TRBD2. Germline CDR1 and CDR2: SGHRS and YFSETQ. The CDR3 covers 15 residues. The trim removed 1 base at V and 7 bases at J, leaving 6 bases unmatched.

This clonotype was recorded many times. The chain employs TRBV6-2 or TRBV6-3 and TRBJ2-2; no clear D. With 5 bases removed from V and 1 base from J, the gap between germline ends came to 17 bases. The germline V gene encodes CDR1 MNHEY and CDR2 SVGEGT. The CDR3 consists of 17 residues. The CDR3 DNA follows: TGTGCCAGCAGTCTATACCCTGGGCAGATGAACACCGGGGAGCTGTTTTTT. Its translation: CASSLYPGQMNTGELFF.

This sequence joins TRBV6-2 or TRBV6-3 and TRBJ1-5; D gene uncertain. The CDR3 has 17 amino acids. V dropped 2 bases and J dropped 5 bases, with 19 bases sitting between them. In germline, CDR1 is MNHEY, CDR2 SVGEGT. The CDR3 DNA is TGTGCCAGCAGTTACGTTCGAACCTCCCCCGGAGATCAGCCCCAGCATTTT. Translating it yields CASSYVRTSPGDQPQHF.

J is TRBJ2-2 and V is TRBV5-1, with D unclear. The CDR3 has 15 residues. Germline CDR1 SGHRS, CDR2 YFSETQ. The V gene lost 5 bases and the J gene lost 3 bases, with 14 bases spanning the gap. For the CDR3, the DNA is TGCGCCAGCAGTCCACTCCAGTCGTACACCGGGGAGCTGTTTTTT. It encodes CASSPLQSYTGELFF.

This clonotype was counted many times. The chain links TRBV29-1 to TRBJ1-1; D ambiguous. V lost 4 bases to trimming and J lost 0 bases, with 6 bases between them. CDR3 length: 12 residues. CDR1 is SQVTM and CDR2 is ANQGSEA in the germline V gene. The DNA for the CDR3 is TGCAGCGTTGGATCTGTGAACACTGAAGCTTTCTTT. Protein: CSVGSVNTEAFF.

This chain links TRBV19 with TRBJ2-6, with D possibly being TRBD1 (5 bases). This CDR3 contains 15 residues. Germline V gene data show CDR1 as LNHDA and CDR2 as SQIVND (reference sequence). The V gene lost 7 bases and the J gene lost 0 bases, with 10 bases spanning the gap. The CDR3 reads CASKVGLSGANVLTF. The CDR3 nucleotides read TGTGCCAGTAAAGTGGGGCTCTCTGGGGCCAACGTCCTGACTTTC.

The chain carries TRBV18 and TRBJ1-4; the D is unclear. Germline V gives CDR1 KGHSH, CDR2 LQKENI. The CDR3 has 13 residues. V gave up 4 bases and J gave up 11 bases, with 14 bases separating them. CDR3 in amino acids: CASSQDRENKLFF. CDR3 sequence (DNA): TGTGCCAGCTCACAAGACCGGGAGAACAAACTGTTTTTT.